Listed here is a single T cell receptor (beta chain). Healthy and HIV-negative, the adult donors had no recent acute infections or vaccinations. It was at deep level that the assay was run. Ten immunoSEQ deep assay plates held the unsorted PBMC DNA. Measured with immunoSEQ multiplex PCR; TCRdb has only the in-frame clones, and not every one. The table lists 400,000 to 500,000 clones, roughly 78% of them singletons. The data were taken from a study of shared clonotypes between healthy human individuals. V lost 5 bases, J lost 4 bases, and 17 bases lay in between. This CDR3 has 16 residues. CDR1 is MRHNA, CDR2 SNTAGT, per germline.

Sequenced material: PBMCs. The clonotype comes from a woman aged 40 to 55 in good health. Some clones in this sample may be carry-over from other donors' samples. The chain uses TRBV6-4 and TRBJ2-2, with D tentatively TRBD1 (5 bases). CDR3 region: CASSPVSGALTGELFF. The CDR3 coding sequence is TGTGCCAGCAGTCCCGTCTCTGGGGCTCTCACCGGGGAGCTGTTTTTT.